Each of the 17 T cell receptor beta chains below was sequenced from the same sample in a study of blood T cell repertoires in COVID-19 (dated by TCRdb to 2019 to 2021). Library construction relied on the immunoSEQ multiplex PCR assay. The immuneACCESS repertoire file appears here via TCRdb, limited to in-frame rearrangements. These files lack a portion of the clones; in checked studies, under half of the deficit traces to unresolved V genes, and the cause of the others is not known. Across this sample there are around 80,000 clones, with around 80% seen only once. About an eighth of the sample is held by the ten biggest clonotypes. Material: peripheral blood. These receptors originate from a man older than 75 with acute or convalescent COVID-19.

The V call is TRBV7-2, the J call TRBJ1-5; D gene uncertain. The CDR3 is 12 amino acids. V lost 4 bases to trimming and J lost 7 bases, with 8 bases between them. Germline-derived CDR1 and CDR2 are SGHTA and FQGNSA. CDR3 loop: CASSYPHQPQHF. CDR3 bases: TGTGCCAGCAGCTACCCACACCAGCCCCAGCATTTT.

The rearrangement uses TRBV19 and TRBJ1-5; 10 positions agree with TRBD1. J lost 0 bases, V lost 5 bases, and 7 bases had no gene match. The CDR3 runs to 17 residues. The germline V gene has CDR1 LNHDA and CDR2 SQIVND (reference sequence). CDR3 sequence (DNA): TGTGCCAGTAGTGGAGGGACAGGGGCGCGTAGCAATCAGCCCCAGCATTTT. Residues: CASSGGTGARSNQPQHF.

In DNA, the CDR3 is TGTGCCAGCAGCAAATCGACAGGGGGGAATGAAAAACTGTTTTTT. Its protein product is CASSKSTGGNEKLFF. V usage is TRBV5-4 and J usage is TRBJ1-4; TRBD1 matches 9 bases. Germline CDR1 is SGHNT and CDR2 is YYREEE (reference sequence). CDR3 length: 15 amino acids. V shed 4 bases, J shed 5 bases, and the junction held 6 bases outside the gene matches.

The V gene is TRBV10-3, the J gene TRBJ2-1; 13 positions agree with TRBD2. The CDR3 has 16 residues. V lost 4 bases and J lost 9; bases outside the gene matches: 9. Germline V gene lookup returns CDR1 ENHRY and CDR2 SYGVKD. The CDR3 is CAISGTSGGGSGEQFF. The DNA of the CDR3 is TGTGCCATCAGTGGGACTAGCGGGGGTGGATCGGGTGAGCAGTTCTTC.

Of note for this clone: One end of the junction does not line up with germline, which may come from a read error. The rearrangement uses TRBV10-1 and TRBJ1-1; D remains ambiguous. The V gene's germline CDR1 is WNHNN and CDR2 SYGVQD (reference sequence). The CDR3 is 14 amino acids. CDR3 nucleotides: TGCGCCAGCAGTGAGTCGACGGGGAACGCTGAAGCTTTCTTT. Its protein is CASSESTGNAEAFF.

DNA for the CDR3: TGTGCCAGTAGCACCACAGGGTACTATGGCTACACCTTC. This sequence encodes CASSTTGYYGYTF. The J gene is TRBJ1-2, the V gene TRBV19; the D gene is possibly TRBD1 (6 bases). Between the trimmed V and J ends, which lost 6 bases and 3 bases, there was a span of 11 bases. Germline CDR1 reads LNHDA; CDR2 reads SQIVND (reference sequence). This CDR3 has 13 amino acids.

The chain uses TRBV11-1 and TRBJ2-3; 13 bases align to TRBD2. V dropped 6 bases and J dropped 6; count of bases not matched to a gene: 3. Per the germline V gene, CDR1 is SGHAT and CDR2 is FQDESV (reference sequence). The CDR3 loop spans 14 amino acids. The CDR3 is CASSPLAGGDTQYF. As DNA, the CDR3 is TGTGCCAGCAGTCCACTAGCGGGGGGGGATACGCAGTATTTT.

The rearrangement joins TRBV11-2 to TRBJ2-2; 7 bases line up with TRBD2. V lost 4 bases, J lost 4 bases, and 6 bases stayed unmatched. Germline V gene data show CDR1 as SGHAT and CDR2 as FQNNGV. The CDR3 runs 15 residues. CDR3 sequence: CASSSAGTRTGELFF. DNA of the CDR3: TGTGCCAGCAGCTCAGCGGGGACGCGCACCGGGGAGCTGTTTTTT.

The chain recombines TRBV19 with TRBJ2-2; tentatively, D is TRBD2 (5 bases). Germline CDR1 reads LNHDA; CDR2 reads SQIVND (reference sequence). The CDR3 is 15 amino acids. Trimming pared 5 bases from V and 4 bases from J, leaving 14 bases between. CDR3 DNA sequence: TGTGCCAGTAGTTATGAGGGTTCGGGCACCGGGGAGCTGTTTTTT. This encodes CASSYEGSGTGELFF.

The chain uses TRBV29-1 and TRBJ2-7, with D possibly being TRBD1 (5 bases). The CDR3 is made up of 13 amino acids. Between the trimmed V and J ends, which lost 4 bases and 2 bases, there was a span of 12 bases. Germline-derived CDR1 and CDR2 are SQVTM and ANQGSEA. The CDR3 DNA reads TGCAGCGTTGGGGGCCGTTTGGCCTACGAGCAGTACTTC. It specifies CSVGGRLAYEQYF.

This clone was counted between two and nine times. This chain links TRBV9 with TRBJ1-2; 8 nucleotides line up with TRBD1. Germline V lookup: CDR1 SGDLS, CDR2 YYNGEE. V was pared by 4 bases and J by 5 bases, with 10 bases of the junction left unmatched. The CDR3 is made up of 15 amino acids. This CDR3 is CASSSGGRDIYGYTF. The CDR3 DNA reads TGTGCCAGCAGCTCAGGGGGCAGGGATATATATGGCTACACCTTC.

This clone was picked up a small number of times. V usage is TRBV4-2 and J usage is TRBJ1-5, with 7 bases aligning to TRBD1. CDR3 length equals 13 residues. V dropped 0 bases and J dropped 11; count of bases not matched to a gene: 4. Germline loops: CDR1 LGHNA, CDR2 YNFKEQ. The CDR3 here is CASSQETGPAQHF. CDR3 DNA: TGTGCCAGCAGCCAAGAGACAGGGCCCGCCCAGCATTTT.

The J gene is TRBJ1-2, the V gene TRBV9, with TRBD1 matching over 7 bases. Germline assignment: CDR1 SGDLS and CDR2 YYNGEE. CDR3 length: 15 residues. J gave up 4 bases and V 4 bases, and 10 bases lay outside the gene matches. Here the CDR3 DNA reads TGTGCCAGCAGCCCGGGACAGATGGGGCCCTATGGCTACACCTTC. Protein product: CASSPGQMGPYGYTF.

The chain couples TRBV19 to TRBJ2-2; D possibly corresponds to TRBD2 (6 bases). This CDR3 has 13 amino acids. V lost 5 bases to trimming and J lost 6 bases, with 10 bases between them. Germline V gene lookup returns CDR1 LNHDA and CDR2 SQIVND (reference sequence). The CDR3 DNA reads as TGTGCCAGTAGTGCCAGGGAGGCCGGGGAGCTGTTTTTT. Protein sequence: CASSAREAGELFF.

This chain connects TRBV9 to TRBJ1-4; D not certain. CDR3 size: 15 residues. V was shortened by 0 bases and J by 4 bases, with 10 bases between the two germline ends. Looked up from germline, CDR1 is SGDLS and CDR2 is YYNGEE. CDR3 sequence (DNA): TGTGCCAGCAGCGTAGTCGGAGGGAATAATGAAAAACTGTTTTTT. Protein sequence: CASSVVGGNNEKLFF.

This rearrangement joins TRBV5-6 to TRBJ1-3; D ambiguous. Germline loops: CDR1 SGHDT, CDR2 YYEEEE. Trimming removed 1 base from V and 0 bases from J, with 5 bases in between. The CDR3 contains 14 residues. The CDR3 nucleotides are TGTGCCAGCAGCTTGCTGAGCTCTGGAAACACCATATATTTT. As protein: CASSLLSSGNTIYF.

This clone was observed a few times. The chain employs TRBV15 and TRBJ1-6; 7 bases align to TRBD1. With 0 bases clipped from V and 7 bases from J, the junction kept 3 bases outside the gene matches. Germline CDR1 reads LNHNV; CDR2 reads YYDKDF (reference sequence). The CDR3 spans 15 residues. The CDR3 spells CATSRDVQGNSPLHF. CDR3 in DNA: TGTGCCACCAGCAGAGATGTACAGGGGAATTCACCCCTCCACTTT.